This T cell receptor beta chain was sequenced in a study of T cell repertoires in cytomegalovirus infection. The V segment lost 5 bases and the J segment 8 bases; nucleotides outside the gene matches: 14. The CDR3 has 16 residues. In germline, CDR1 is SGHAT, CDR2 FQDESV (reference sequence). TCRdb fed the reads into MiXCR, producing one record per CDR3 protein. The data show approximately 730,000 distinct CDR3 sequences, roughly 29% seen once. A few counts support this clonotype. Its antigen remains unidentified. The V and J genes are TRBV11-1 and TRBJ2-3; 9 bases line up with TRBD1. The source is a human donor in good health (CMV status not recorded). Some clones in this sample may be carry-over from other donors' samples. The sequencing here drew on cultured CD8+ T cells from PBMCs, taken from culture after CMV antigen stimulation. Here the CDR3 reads CASSLRTGAQASTQYF. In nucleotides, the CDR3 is TGTGCCAGCAGCCTTCGGACAGGGGCCCAGGCTAGTACGCAGTATTTT.